This TCR beta chain is from a study of regulatory T cells in long-lasting Graves disease. TCR beta libraries were built with iRepertoire HTBI primers and Arm-PCR of CDR3 regions. TCRdb ran MiXCR on the multiplex PCR reads and lists one entry per CDR3 protein. The data hold a few hundred thousand distinct CDR3 sequences, with roughly a fifth observed a single time. This clonotype was found a few times. The antigen is undetermined. Regarding time point: persistent/refractory GD, antithyroid drugs over 5 years with positive TRAb. PBMC-extracted RNA yielded the TCR library. Patient provenance is recorded as an endocrinology department in Xi'an, China. Study outcomes and limitations: Newly diagnosed Graves' patients had higher TCR diversity than persistent ones.

The sequence was collected from a female donor with Graves disease. Specimen: peripheral blood mononuclear cells (PBMCs), collected when the disease was refractory, from a patient treated with antithyroid drugs.

The CDR3 DNA is TGCAGTGCTAGAAGGAGTGGACAGGGGGTTAGGAATGAAAAACTGTTTTTT. It codes for CSARRSGQGVRNEKLFF. V usage is TRBV20-1 and J usage is TRBJ1-4, with 10 bases identical to TRBD1. Germline CDR1 DFQATT, CDR2 SNEGSKA (reference sequence). J was trimmed by 5 bases and V by 2 bases; bases with no gene match: 11. The CDR3 is 17 amino acids.